This T cell receptor beta chain was profiled in a study of T cells in localized non-small cell lung cancer (dated by TCRdb to about 2020). With regard to the full study: T cell repertoires of approximately 250 early-stage NSCLC patients were analyzed, with tumors being compared against uninvolved tumor-adjacent lungs. The mean age of the NSCLC patients was approximately 71 years, with about 130 men and 85 to 110 women. All 220 or so NSCLC patients in the cohort were treatment-naive and had localized lung tumors that were resected.

The immunoSEQ Assay was used to sequence TCR beta CDR3 regions from DNA. In the paper's pipeline: To compute T cell density, TCR beta template counts were normalized to usable DNA, which was estimated by amplifying housekeeping genes. Richness was estimated with the preseqR package, extrapolating to 400,000 templates for PBMC samples and 120,000 templates for tissue samples. Clonality was defined as one minus Pielou's evenness. Tissue-enriched TCRs were identified through differential abundance testing performed on productive amino-acid clonotypes, with a minimum total count of 5 and an alpha of 0.1. Repertoire overlap between compartments was quantified with the Jaccard Index and Morisita Overlap Index. TCR beta CDR3s were clustered by GLIPH together with public tetramer-defined viral CDR3s, and at least three viral sequences plus V-gene enrichment were required for viral motifs. As stored in TCRdb, this immuneACCESS dataset retains in-frame rearrangements with V and J assigned. A fraction of the clones does not appear; measured against another copy, unresolved V genes explain less than half of the discrepancy, and the remainder lacks a known reason. V and J calls and clone size are given by that table; D and trimming were obtained from the DNA. This sample comprises about 1,800 clones, approximately 27% of them detected only once. 10% to 15% of the sample comes from the top ten.

This clone registers as large (0.1 to 1%) within its sample. Which antigen it targets is not known. No much larger clone exists at a distance of one base, and base qualities are not known. At diagnosis, peripheral blood, uninvolved tumor-adjacent lung and tumor were collected and stored as a combination of fresh-frozen and FFPE material. The full study reports these points: Because the study design was exploratory, TCR variables were selected using unadjusted p-values without false-discovery rate correction. Of the top 100 tumor clones, a median of about 53 were detected in paired uninvolved adjacent lung; under 30 were also among that lung's top 100. Uninvolved tumor-adjacent lung showed the highest T cell clonality, higher than tumor, which suggests more focused antigenic responses in the uninvolved tumor-adjacent lung. Because multi-region tumor sequencing was not done, intratumor heterogeneity could not be ruled out. Longer overall survival was associated with higher blood T cell density, whereas shorter survival was associated with higher adjacent-lung clonality.

CDR1 and CDR2 were assigned from the germline V gene as SGHNT and YENEEA. At the junction V is shortened by 6 bases and J by 3 bases, with 12 bases in between. From the cysteine up to the phenylalanine, the CDR3 has a length of 14 residues. Only the CDR3 part of the read is kept: 42 bases, read in frame from the first base. The sequence derives from a woman aged 35 to 75 with stage I lung adenocarcinoma. The chain links TRBV11-3 with TRBJ1-3; 5 matching bases give a weak D call of TRBD1. The sample in question was lung tumor tissue, obtained before any cancer treatment. The CDR3 amino acid sequence is: CASSLGVVGNTIYF. At the DNA level, the sequence is TGTGCCAGCAGTCTAGGGGTAGTTGGAAACACCATATATTTT. The entire variable domain, with the stretches around the CDR3 drawn from the reference TRBV11-3 and TRBJ1-3 proteins, is EAGVVQSPRYKIIEKKQPVAFWCNPISGHNTLYWYLQNLGQGPELLIRYENEEAVDDSQLPKDRFSAERLKGVDSTLKIQPAELGDSAVYLCASSLGVVGNTIYFGEGSWLTVV.